The TCR beta chain under discussion was sequenced for a study of control samples from healthy donors and cancer patients. From germline, CDR1 is LNHNV and CDR2 YYDKDF (reference sequence). With 3 bases removed from V and 4 bases from J, the gap between germline ends came to 19 bases. CDR3 length equals 17 residues. The protocol was immunoSEQ multiplex PCR, while the TCRdb copy is restricted to in-frame clones and leaves out a portion. The data hold some 220,000 clones, with about 95% observed a single time. This rearrangement joins TRBV15 to TRBJ1-5; D is perhaps TRBD1 (5 bases). The origin of this receptor is a man over 45 in good health. The sequenced sample was blood. CDR3 nucleotide sequence: TGTGCCACCAGCAGTGTGGGGGTGATGGTGACTAATCAGCCCCAGCATTTT. As protein: CATSSVGVMVTNQPQHF. Combining the CDR3 with reference TRBV15 and TRBJ1-5 gives the whole variable domain DAMVIQNPRYQVTQFGKPVTLSCSQTLNHNVMYWYQQKSSQAPKLLFHYYDKDFNNEADTPDNFQSRRPNTSFCFLDIRSPGLGDTAMYLCATSSVGVMVTNQPQHFGDGTRLSIL.